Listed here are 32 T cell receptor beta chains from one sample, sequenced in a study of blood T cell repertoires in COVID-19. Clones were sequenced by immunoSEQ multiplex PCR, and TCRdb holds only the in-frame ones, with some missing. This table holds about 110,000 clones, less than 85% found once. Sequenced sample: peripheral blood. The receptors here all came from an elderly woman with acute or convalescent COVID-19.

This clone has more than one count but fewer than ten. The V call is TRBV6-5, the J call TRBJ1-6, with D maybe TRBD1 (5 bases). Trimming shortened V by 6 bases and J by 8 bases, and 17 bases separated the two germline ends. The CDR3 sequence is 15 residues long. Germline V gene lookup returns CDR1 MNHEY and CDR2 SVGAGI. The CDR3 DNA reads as TGTGCCAGCAGCTATGACACAGGCCCGTATTCACCCCTCCACTTT. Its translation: CASSYDTGPYSPLHF.

The CDR3, as DNA: TGTGCCAGCAGCTTGGTCGGGACAGGTCTGAACGAGCAGTACTTC. Its translation: CASSLVGTGLNEQYF. The rearrangement joins TRBV5-4 to TRBJ2-7; 8 nucleotides line up with TRBD1. The CDR3 extends over 15 amino acids. Trimming took 0 bases from V and 5 from J; bases not matched to a gene: 7. CDR1 is SGHNT, CDR2 YYREEE, per germline (reference sequence).

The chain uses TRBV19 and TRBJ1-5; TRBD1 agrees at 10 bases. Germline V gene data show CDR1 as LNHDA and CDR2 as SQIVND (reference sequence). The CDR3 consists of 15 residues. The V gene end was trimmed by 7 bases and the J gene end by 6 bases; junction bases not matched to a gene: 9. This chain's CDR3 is CASTLRRDRGQPQHF. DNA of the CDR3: TGTGCCAGTACTTTACGCCGGGACAGGGGTCAGCCCCAGCATTTT.

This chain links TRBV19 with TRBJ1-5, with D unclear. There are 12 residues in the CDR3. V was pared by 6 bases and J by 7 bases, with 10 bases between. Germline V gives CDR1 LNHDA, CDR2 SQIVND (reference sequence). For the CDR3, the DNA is TGTGCCAGTAGCGGGTATTACCAGCCCCAGCATTTT. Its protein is CASSGYYQPQHF.

The DNA of the CDR3 is TGTGCCAGCTCACCCGGAGCACAAGAGACCCAGTACTTC. Its protein product is CASSPGAQETQYF. The chain recombines TRBV18 with TRBJ2-5, with unresolved D. CDR1 KGHSH and CDR2 LQKENI come from the germline V gene. This CDR3 spans 13 amino acids. The germline V and J ends were trimmed by 3 bases and 2 bases, with 7 bases remaining between them. The whole variable domain, remainder taken from reference TRBV18 and TRBJ2-5, is NAGVMQNPRHLVRRRGQEARLRCSPMKGHSHVYWYRQLPEEGLKFMVYLQKENIIDESGMPKERFSAEFPKEGPSILRIQQVVRGDSAAYFCASSPGAQETQYFGPGTRLLVL.

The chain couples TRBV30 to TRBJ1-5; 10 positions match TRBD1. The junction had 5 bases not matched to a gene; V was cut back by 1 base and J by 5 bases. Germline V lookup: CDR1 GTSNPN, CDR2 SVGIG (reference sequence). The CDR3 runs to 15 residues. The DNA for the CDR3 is TGTGCCTGGAGTGACGGGACAGGGGAGCATCAGCCCCAGCATTTT. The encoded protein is CAWSDGTGEHQPQHF.

This CDR3 is CASSLARLNLAGGRSSTDTQYF. In DNA form, the CDR3 reads TGTGCCAGCAGCTTAGCGCGTTTGAATCTAGCGGGAGGGCGTTCTAGCACAGATACGCAGTATTTT. This rearrangement joins TRBV7-2 to TRBJ2-3; 12 bases agree with TRBD2. Looked up from germline, CDR1 is SGHTA and CDR2 is FQGNSA. V dropped 0 bases and J dropped 0; count of bases not matched to a gene: 16. This CDR3 is 22 amino acids long.

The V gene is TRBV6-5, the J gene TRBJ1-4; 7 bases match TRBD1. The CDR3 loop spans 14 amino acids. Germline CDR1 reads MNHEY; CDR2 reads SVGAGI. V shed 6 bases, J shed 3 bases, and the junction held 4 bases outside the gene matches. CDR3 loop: CASSAGTANEKLFF. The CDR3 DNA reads TGTGCCAGCAGCGCCGGGACAGCTAATGAAAAACTGTTTTTT.

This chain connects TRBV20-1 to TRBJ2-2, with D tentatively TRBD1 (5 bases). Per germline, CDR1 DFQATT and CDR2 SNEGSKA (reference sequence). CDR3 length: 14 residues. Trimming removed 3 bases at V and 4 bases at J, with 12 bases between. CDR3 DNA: TGCAGTGCTAGTGGTGGGCAGGGCACCGGGGAGCTGTTTTTT. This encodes CSASGGQGTGELFF.

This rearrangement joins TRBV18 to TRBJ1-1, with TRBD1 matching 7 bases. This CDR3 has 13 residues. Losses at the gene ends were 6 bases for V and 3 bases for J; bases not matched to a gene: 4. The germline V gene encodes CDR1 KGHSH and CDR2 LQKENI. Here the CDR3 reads CASSNQGDTEAFF. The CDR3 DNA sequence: TGTGCCAGCTCTAACCAGGGGGACACTGAAGCTTTCTTT.

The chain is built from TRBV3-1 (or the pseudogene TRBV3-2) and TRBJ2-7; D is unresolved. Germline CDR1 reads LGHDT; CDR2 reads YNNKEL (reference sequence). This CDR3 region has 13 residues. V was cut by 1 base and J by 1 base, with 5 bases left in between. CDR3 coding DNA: TGTGCCAGCAGCCAAGTTAATTCCTACGAGCAGTACTTC. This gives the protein CASSQVNSYEQYF.

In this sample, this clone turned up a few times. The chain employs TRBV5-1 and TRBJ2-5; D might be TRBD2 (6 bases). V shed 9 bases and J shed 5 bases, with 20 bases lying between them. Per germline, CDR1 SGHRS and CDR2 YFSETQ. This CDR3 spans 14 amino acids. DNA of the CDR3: TGCGCCACCTCCGTAGCTAGCGCCGGGGAGACCCAGTACTTC. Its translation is CATSVASAGETQYF.

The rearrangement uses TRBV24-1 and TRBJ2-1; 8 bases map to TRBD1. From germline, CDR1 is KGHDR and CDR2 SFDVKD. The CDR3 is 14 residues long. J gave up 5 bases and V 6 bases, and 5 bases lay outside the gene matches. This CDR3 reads CATSPPDRDNEQFF. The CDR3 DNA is TGTGCCACCAGTCCGCCGGACAGGGACAATGAGCAGTTCTTC.

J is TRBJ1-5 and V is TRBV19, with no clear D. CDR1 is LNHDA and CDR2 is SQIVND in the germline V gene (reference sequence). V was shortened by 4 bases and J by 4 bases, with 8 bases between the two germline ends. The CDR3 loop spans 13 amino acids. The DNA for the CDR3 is TGTGCCAGTAGTACGAGTCATAATCAGCCCCAGCATTTT. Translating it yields CASSTSHNQPQHF.

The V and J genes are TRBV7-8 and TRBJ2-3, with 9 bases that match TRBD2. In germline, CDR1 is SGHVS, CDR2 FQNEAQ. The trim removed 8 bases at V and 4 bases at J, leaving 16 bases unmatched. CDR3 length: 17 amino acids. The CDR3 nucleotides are TGTGCCAGCTACCCCCGACGATTAGCGGGAGCGGCAGATACGCAGTATTTT. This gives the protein CASYPRRLAGAADTQYF. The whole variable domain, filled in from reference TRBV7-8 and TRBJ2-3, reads GAGVSQSPRYKVAKRGQDVALRCDPISGHVSLFWYQQALGQGPEFLTYFQNEAQLDKSGLPSDRFFAERPEGSVSTLKIQRTQQEDSAVYLCASYPRRLAGAADTQYFGPGTRLTVL.

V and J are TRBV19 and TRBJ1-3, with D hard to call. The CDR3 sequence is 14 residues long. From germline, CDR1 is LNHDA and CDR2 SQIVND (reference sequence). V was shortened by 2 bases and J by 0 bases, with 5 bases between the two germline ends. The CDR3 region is CASSIRASGNTIYF. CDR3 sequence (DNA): TGTGCCAGTAGTATACGAGCCTCTGGAAACACCATATATTTT.

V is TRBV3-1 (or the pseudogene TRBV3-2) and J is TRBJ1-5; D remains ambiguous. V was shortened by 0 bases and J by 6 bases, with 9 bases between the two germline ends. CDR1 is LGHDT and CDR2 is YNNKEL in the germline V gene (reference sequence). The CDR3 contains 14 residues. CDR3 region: CASSQDPRGQPQHF. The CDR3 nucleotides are TGTGCCAGCAGCCAAGATCCTCGGGGTCAGCCCCAGCATTTT.

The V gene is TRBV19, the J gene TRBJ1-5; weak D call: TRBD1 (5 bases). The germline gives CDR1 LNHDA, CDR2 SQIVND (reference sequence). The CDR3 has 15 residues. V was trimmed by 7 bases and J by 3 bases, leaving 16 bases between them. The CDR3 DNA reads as TGTGCCAGTAAGGAAGTCGGGGGATCCAATCAGCCCCAGCATTTT. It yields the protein CASKEVGGSNQPQHF.

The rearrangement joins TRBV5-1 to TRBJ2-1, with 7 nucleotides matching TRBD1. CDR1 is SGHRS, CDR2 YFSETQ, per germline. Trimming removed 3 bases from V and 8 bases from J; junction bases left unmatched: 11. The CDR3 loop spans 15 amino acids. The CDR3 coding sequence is TGCGCCAGCAGCTCGGTCGGACAGGTATCCGATGAGCAGTTCTTC. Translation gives CASSSVGQVSDEQFF.

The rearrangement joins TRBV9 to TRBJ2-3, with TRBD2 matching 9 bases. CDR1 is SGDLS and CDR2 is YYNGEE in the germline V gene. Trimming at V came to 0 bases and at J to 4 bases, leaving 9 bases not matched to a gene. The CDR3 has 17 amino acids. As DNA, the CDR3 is TGTGCCAGCAGCGTAGCCTCCTGGGCGGGAGGGCCAGATACGCAGTATTTT. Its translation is CASSVASWAGGPDTQYF.

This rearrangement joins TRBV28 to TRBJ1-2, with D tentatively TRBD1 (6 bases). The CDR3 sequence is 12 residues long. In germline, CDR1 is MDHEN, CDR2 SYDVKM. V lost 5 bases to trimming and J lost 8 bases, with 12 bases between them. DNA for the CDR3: TGTGCCAGCAGTACCTACAGGGAAGGCTACACCTTC. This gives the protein CASSTYREGYTF.

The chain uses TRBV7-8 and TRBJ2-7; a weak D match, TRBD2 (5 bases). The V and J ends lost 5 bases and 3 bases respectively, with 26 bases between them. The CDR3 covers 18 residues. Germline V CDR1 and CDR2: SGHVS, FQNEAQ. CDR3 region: CASSPLRETERQRYEQYF. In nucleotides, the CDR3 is TGTGCCAGCAGCCCCCTCCGGGAAACAGAACGTCAACGCTACGAGCAGTACTTC.

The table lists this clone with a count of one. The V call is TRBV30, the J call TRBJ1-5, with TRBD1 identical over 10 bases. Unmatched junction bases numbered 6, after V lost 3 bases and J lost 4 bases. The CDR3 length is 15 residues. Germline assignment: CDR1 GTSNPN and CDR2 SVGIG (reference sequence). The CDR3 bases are TGTGCCTGGAGAGCGGACAGGGGGAGTAATCAGCCCCAGCATTTT. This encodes CAWRADRGSNQPQHF.

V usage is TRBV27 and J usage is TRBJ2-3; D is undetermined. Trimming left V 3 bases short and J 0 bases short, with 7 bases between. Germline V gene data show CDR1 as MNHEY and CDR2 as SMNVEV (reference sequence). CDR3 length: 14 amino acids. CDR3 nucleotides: TGTGCCAGCAGTTTGGTCGGGAGCACAGATACGCAGTATTTT. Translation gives CASSLVGSTDTQYF.

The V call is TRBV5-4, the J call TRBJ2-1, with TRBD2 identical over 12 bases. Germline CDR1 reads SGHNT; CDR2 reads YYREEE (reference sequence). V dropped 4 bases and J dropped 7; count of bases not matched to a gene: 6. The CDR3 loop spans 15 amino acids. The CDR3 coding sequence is TGTGCCAGCAGCAAACCTGGACTAGCGGGGAATGAGCAGTTCTTC. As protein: CASSKPGLAGNEQFF. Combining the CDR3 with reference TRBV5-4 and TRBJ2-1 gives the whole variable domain ETGVTQSPTHLIKTRGQQVTLRCSSQSGHNTVSWYQQALGQGPQFIFQYYREEENGRGNFPPRFSGLQFPNYSSELNVNALELDDSALYLCASSKPGLAGNEQFFGPGTRLTVL.

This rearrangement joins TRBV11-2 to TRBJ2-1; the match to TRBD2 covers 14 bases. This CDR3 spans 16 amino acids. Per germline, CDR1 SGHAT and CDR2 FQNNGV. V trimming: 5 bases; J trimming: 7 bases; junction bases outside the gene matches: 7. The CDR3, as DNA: TGTGCCAGCAGCGCACCGGGACTAGCGGGGGTAAATGAGCAGTTCTTC. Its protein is CASSAPGLAGVNEQFF.

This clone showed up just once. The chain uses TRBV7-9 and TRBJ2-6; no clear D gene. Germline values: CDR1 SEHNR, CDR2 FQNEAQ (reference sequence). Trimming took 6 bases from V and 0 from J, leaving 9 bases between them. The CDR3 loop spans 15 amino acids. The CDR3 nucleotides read TGTGCCAGCAGTTTTAGATACTCTGGGGCCAACGTCCTGACTTTC. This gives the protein CASSFRYSGANVLTF.

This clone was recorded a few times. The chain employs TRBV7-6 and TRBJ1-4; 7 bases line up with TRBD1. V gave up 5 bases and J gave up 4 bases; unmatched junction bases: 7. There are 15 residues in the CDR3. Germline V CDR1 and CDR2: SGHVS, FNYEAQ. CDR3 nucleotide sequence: TGTGCCAGCAGCGGACGGGACAGCAGTAATGAAAAACTGTTTTTT. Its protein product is CASSGRDSSNEKLFF.

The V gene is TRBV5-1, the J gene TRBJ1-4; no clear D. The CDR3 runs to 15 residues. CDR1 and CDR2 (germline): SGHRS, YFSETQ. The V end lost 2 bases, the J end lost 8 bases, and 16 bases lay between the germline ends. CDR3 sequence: CASSFEGRVEEKLFF. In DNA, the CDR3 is TGCGCCAGCAGCTTTGAGGGTAGAGTTGAAGAAAAACTGTTTTTT.

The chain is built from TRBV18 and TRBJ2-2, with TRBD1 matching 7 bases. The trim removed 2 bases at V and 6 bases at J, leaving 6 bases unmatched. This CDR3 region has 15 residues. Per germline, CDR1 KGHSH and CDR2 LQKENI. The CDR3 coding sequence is TGTGCCAGCTCACCATCAACAGGGGAAGCCGGGGAGCTGTTTTTT. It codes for CASSPSTGEAGELFF.

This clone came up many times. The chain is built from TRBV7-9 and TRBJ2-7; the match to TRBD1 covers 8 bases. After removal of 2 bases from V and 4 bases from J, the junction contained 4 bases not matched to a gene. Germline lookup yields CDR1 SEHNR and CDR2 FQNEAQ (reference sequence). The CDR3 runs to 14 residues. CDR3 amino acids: CASSLIDRGYEQYF. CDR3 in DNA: TGTGCCAGCAGCTTAATTGACAGGGGATACGAGCAGTACTTC.

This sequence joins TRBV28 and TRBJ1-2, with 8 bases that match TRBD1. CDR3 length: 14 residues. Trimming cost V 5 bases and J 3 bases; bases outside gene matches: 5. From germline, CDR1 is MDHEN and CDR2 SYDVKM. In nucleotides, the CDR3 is TGTGCCAGCAGTGTGACAGGGGCCTACTATGGCTACACCTTC. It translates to CASSVTGAYYGYTF.